This T cell receptor (beta chain) was identified in a study of regulatory T cells in long-lasting Graves disease. Library construction for TCR beta used iRepertoire HTBI primers and Arm-PCR of CDR3 regions. Each CDR3 protein is one row after TCRdb ran MiXCR on the multiplex PCR reads. Of about 500,000 distinct CDR3 sequences in the sample, approximately 12% are singletons; the top ten hold roughly 8.2%. Time point denoted: newly diagnosed GD, antithyroid drugs for less than 3 months. RNA isolated from PBMCs was used to make the TCR library. This clonotype showed up many times. The CDR3 length is 13 residues. Germline CDR1 reads SNHLY; CDR2 reads FYNNEI. Trimming took 8 bases from V and 5 from J, leaving 15 bases between them. The same sample was also used in a study of T cells in Graves' hyperthyroidism and ophthalmopathy.

Material: peripheral blood mononuclear cells (PBMCs), obtained at new diagnosis, from a patient treated with antithyroid drugs. This receptor was identified in a woman aged 30 to 39 with Graves disease. The rearrangement links TRBV2 to TRBJ1-2; D remains ambiguous. The CDR3 DNA follows: TGTGCCAGCCCCCGGGAAGGCGGTTATGGCTACACCTTC. Protein: CASPREGGYGYTF.